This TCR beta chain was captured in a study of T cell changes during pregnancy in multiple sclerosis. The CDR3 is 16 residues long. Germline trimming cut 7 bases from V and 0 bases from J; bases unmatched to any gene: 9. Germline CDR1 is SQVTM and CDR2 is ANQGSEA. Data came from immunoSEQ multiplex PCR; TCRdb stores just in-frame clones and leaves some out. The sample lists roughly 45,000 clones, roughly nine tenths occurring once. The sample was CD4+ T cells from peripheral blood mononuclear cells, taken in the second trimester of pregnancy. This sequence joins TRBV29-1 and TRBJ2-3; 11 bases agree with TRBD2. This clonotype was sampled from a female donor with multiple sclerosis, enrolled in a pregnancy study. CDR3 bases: TGCAGCGGGGCCGGGACTAGCGGAGTAAGCACAGATACGCAGTATTTT. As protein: CSGAGTSGVSTDTQYF.